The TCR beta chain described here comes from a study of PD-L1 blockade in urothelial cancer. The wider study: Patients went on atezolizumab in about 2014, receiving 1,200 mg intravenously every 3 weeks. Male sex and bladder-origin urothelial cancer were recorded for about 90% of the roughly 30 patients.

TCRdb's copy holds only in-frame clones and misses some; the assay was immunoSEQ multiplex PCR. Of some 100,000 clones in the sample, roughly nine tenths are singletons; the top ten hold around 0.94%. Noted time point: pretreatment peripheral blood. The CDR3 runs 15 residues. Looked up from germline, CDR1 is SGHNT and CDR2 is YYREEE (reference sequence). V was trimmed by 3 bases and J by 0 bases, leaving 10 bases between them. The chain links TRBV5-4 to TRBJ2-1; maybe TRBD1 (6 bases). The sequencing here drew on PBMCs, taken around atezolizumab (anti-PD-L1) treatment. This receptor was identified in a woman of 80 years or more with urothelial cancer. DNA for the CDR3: TGTGCCAGCAGCTCCGGGACAAGCTCCTACAATGAGCAGTTCTTC. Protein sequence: CASSSGTSSYNEQFF. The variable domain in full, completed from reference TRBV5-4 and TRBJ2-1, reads ETGVTQSPTHLIKTRGQQVTLRCSSQSGHNTVSWYQQALGQGPQFIFQYYREEENGRGNFPPRFSGLQFPNYSSELNVNALELDDSALYLCASSSGTSSYNEQFFGPGTRLTVL.